What follows is one T cell receptor beta chain and its context. The sample holds a few counts of this clone. What antigen it recognizes has not been identified. No clone much larger than this one lies a single base away; base qualities are absent. The CDR1 and CDR2 encoded by the germline V gene are LGHNA and YSLEER. CDR3 length: 17 amino acids, cysteine to phenylalanine. Only the CDR3 DNA stays, 51 bases, in frame from base 1. V has 0 bases trimmed and J has 3 bases trimmed; junction bases matching no gene number 10. This sample stems from a study of shared T cell receptors in the human thymus (dated by TCRdb to the early 2020s). For the study in its entirety: The study examined how self-reactive, shared T-cell receptor alpha chains are generated in the human thymus.

Receptors were amplified or captured by the immunoSEQ multiplex PCR assay. TCRdb took this table from immuneACCESS and kept in-frame rearrangements with V and J called. Such tables lack part of the clones; where checked against another copy, unresolved V genes explain under half of the gap, and the rest is unexplained. The sample table holds some 720,000 clones, of which approximately 88% were seen once. Clones ranked in the top ten supply 0.008% to 0.011% of the sample. This sample was shared with a second study, whose subject was human thymus T cells. Drawing on the second study: The donors were immunologically healthy infants in Finland who had open corrective cardiac surgery for congenital heart defects. Thymus tissue was obtained as surgical resects removed during corrective cardiac surgery. Biased V and J gene segment usage appeared to be present in both thymic and peripheral blood repertoires. Highly overlapping thymic TCR repertoires among unrelated individuals were reported in the related research. The study described the TCR alpha and beta repertoires in under 10 infant thymus samples and four matching peripheral blood samples. The infant donors were about 6 to 250 days old, and the cohort included six or seven males and a couple of females. After being mechanically released from the tissue, thymocytes were kept at -70 degrees C in pellets of about 8.5-32 million cells. A QIAsymphony instrument was used to extract genomic DNA from frozen cell pellets. Using the immunoSEQ multiplex PCR assay, the TCRB and TCRAD loci were amplified from a standardized quantity of quality-controlled genomic DNA. The V(D)J region was spanned by amplicons of a length sufficient to cover the CDR3 and to identify V and J genes. Through the commercial immunoSEQ service, the amplicons were sequenced on an Illumina platform. Primer bias and sequencing errors were corrected as previously described, and TCRAD and TCRB were defined on the basis of the IMGT database. immunoSEQ Analyzer 3.0 and VDJTools were used for repertoire analysis, which covered basic statistics, V/J segment usage, diversity estimates, rarefaction and pairwise overlap. Diversity was estimated with Chao1, ChaoE, Efron-Thisted, Shannon and inverse Simpson indices, and also on datasets down-sampled to the smallest sample. Repertoire overlap was assessed by strict matching of CDR3 nucleotide sequence, V gene and J gene, and clustering was done by Jaccard-based multidimensional scaling. Thymus samples yielded on average around 810,000 unique TCRB clonotypes, compared with 75,000 to 100,000 from blood samples.

Recombination linked TRBV4-3 to TRBJ2-7; the central 8 bases match TRBD1. The source is a boy less than two years old with a congenital heart defect. Donor details come from another sample of the same person, matched by shared clones. Sequencing used thymocytes. The nucleotide sequence reads TGCGCCAGCAGCCAAGATGGGACCCGGGACAGGCTCTACGAGCAGTACTTC. Its protein product is CASSQDGTRDRLYEQYF.